This T cell receptor (beta chain) was profiled in a study of blood T cell repertoires in COVID-19. The recovered donors of Cohort 3 showed two negative PCRs, clearance, or symptom resolution. Original processing methods: Quantification of nucleated cells was approximated via reference gene primer amplification. Sequencing used immunoSEQ multiplex PCR; TCRdb keeps in-frame clones, though not all of them. The V and J calls and clone size were taken over from that table, and D and trimming were inferred from the DNA. Found here are about 220,000 clones, less than 90% of them singletons; the top ten hold 6.8%. Sample: PBMCs or T cells enriched from blood (not recorded which). The TCR originated in a woman between 35 and 50 years old who had recovered from COVID-19.

The CDR3 sequence is CASSGTGGADTIYF. The CDR3 DNA reads as TGTGCCAGCAGTGGGACAGGGGGCGCTGACACCATATATTTT. The V gene is TRBV2, the J gene TRBJ1-3; 11 nucleotides align to TRBD1. This CDR3 is built from 14 residues. V lost 4 bases, J lost 8 bases, and 4 bases stayed unmatched. Germline V gene sequence: CDR1 SNHLY, CDR2 FYNNEI.